Reported below is one T cell receptor beta chain. The V and J ends lost 7 bases and 5 bases respectively, with 24 bases between them. This CDR3 comprises 17 residues. Germline V gene lookup returns CDR1 SEHNR and CDR2 FQNEAQ (reference sequence). The data belong to a study of CD8 T cells in Susac syndrome. A quantity of about 0.5 to 1 ug RNA underwent reverse transcription using random hexamers. Multiplex immunoSEQ PCR targeted 54 Vbeta and 13 Jbeta TCR beta segments. In TCRdb, the immunoSEQ multiplex PCR reads were re-called with MiXCR into one record per CDR3 protein. The sample holds some 130,000 distinct CDR3 sequences, roughly 80% seen once. Sequencing of TCR beta was carried out in blood CD8+ and CD4+ T cells. The multiple sclerosis control group was made up of treatment-naive patients with stable or active relapsing-remitting disease. The CD8+ and CD4+ T cells were negatively isolated, with the TEMRA cells enriched by FACS.

This chain joins TRBV7-9 and TRBJ2-1; D not certain. Sequenced sample: CD8+ T cells from PBMCs. The origin of this receptor is a human donor with multiple sclerosis. The CDR3 sequence: CASTHTFSTGYNNEQFF. The CDR3 region has the DNA TGTGCCAGCACTCACACGTTTTCGACTGGGTATAACAATGAGCAGTTCTTC. Filled out from reference TRBV7-9 and TRBJ2-1, the complete variable domain reads DTGVSQNPRHKITKRGQNVTFRCDPISEHNRLYWYRQTLGQGPEFLTYFQNEAQLEKSRLLSDRFSAERPKGSFSTLEIQRTEQGDSAMYLCASTHTFSTGYNNEQFFGPGTRLTVL.